This T cell receptor (beta chain) was obtained from a study of T-cell memory formation after mild COVID-19. Study-level results: Pre-infection memory harbored some responding clones, suggesting cross-reactive memory joined. Whether second-wave clones peaking at day 37 were SARS-CoV-2 specific went unconfirmed. The study found balanced CD4/CD8 in clones contracting day 15 to 85 and a CD4+ lean in later expanders.

About this clonotype itself: No antigen is known for it.

TCRdb itself ran the 5' RACE reads through MiXCR, one entry per CDR3 protein. The table shows about 310,000 distinct CDR3 sequences, with roughly 19% occurring only once. V was shortened by 8 bases and J by 10 bases, with 13 bases between the two germline ends. The germline V gene has CDR1 SNHLY and CDR2 FYNNEI. This CDR3 spans 11 amino acids. The J gene is TRBJ2-3, the V gene TRBV2; D not certain. Material: PBMCs or a T cell subset sorted from them (not recorded which). This TCR was sampled from a man between 18 and 35 years old who had mild COVID-19 (a few samples of this study predate the infection). Cell type and time point are not known. The CDR3 DNA sequence: TGTGCCAGCGTCCTGGGGAAGGCGCAGTATTTT. Protein product: CASVLGKAQYF. Full variable domain (rest looked up from reference TRBV2 and TRBJ2-3): EPEVTQTPSHQVTQMGQEVILRCVPISNHLYFYWYRQILGQKVEFLVSFYNNEISEKSEIFDDQFSVERPDGSNFTLKIRSTKLEDSAMYFCASVLGKAQYFGPGTRLTVL.